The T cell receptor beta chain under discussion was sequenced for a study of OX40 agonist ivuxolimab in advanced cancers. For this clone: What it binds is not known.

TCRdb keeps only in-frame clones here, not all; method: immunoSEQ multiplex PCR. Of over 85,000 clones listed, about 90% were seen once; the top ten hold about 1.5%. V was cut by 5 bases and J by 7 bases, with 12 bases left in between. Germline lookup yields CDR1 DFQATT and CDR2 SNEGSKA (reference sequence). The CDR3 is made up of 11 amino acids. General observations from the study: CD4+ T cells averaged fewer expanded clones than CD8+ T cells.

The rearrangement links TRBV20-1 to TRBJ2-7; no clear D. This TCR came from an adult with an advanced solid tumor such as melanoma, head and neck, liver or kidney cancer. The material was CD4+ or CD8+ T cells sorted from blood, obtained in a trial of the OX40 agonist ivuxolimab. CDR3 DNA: TGCAGTGCTGCAGCCCCGGATGAGCAGTACTTC. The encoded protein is CSAAAPDEQYF.